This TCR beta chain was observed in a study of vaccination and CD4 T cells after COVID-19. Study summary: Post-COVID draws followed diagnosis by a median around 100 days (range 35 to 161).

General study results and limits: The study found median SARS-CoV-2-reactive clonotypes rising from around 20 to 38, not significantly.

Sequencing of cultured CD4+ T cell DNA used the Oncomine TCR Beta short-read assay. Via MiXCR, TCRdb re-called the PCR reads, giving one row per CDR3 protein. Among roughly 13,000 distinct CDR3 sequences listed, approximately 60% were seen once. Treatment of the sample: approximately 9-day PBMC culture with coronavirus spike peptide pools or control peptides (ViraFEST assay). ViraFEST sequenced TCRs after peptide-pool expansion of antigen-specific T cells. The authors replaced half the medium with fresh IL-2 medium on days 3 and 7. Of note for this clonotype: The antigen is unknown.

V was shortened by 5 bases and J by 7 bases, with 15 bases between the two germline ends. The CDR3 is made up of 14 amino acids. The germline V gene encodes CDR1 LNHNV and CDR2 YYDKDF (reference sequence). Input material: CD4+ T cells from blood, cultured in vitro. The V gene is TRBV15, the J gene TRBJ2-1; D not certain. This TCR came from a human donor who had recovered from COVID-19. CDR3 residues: CATSLELRLNEQFF. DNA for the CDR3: TGTGCCACCAGCTTGGAGCTTCGGCTTAATGAGCAGTTCTTC.